This T cell receptor beta chain appears in the sequencing data of a study of blood T cell repertoires in COVID-19. Across the whole study: Italy, Spain and the United States were the sources of the convalescent and acute COVID-19 samples. T cells, B-cell-depleted T cells, or PBMCs provided the cDNA or gDNA that served as material.

The CDR3 covers 13 residues. V was pared by 3 bases and J by 3 bases, with 9 bases between. Germline V gene lookup returns CDR1 SGDLS and CDR2 YYNGEE. How the authors handled the data: Quantification of nucleated cells was approximated via reference gene primer amplification. Using immunoSEQ multiplex PCR, the repertoire was profiled, and TCRdb retains in-frame clones only, with some absent. The V and J calls and the clone size are those of that table, but D and trimming were determined from the DNA. The table records 180,000 or so clones, 86% of them present only once. The rearrangement uses TRBV9 and TRBJ1-2; D is possibly TRBD1 (6 bases). Sequenced: peripheral blood. The sequence derives from a woman aged 25 to 39 with active or convalescent COVID-19. CDR3 sequence reads: CASSAQGYYGYTF. DNA of the CDR3: TGTGCCAGCAGCGCACAGGGCTACTATGGCTACACCTTC.